These 28 T cell receptor beta chains share one sample of origin, sequenced in a study of T-cell memory formation after mild COVID-19. Using its own MiXCR run on the 5' RACE reads, TCRdb lists one record per CDR3 protein. The sample has 500,000 to 550,000 distinct CDR3 sequences, just over 20% seen once. Source material: PBMCs or a T cell subset sorted from them (not recorded which). The source of these receptors is an adult woman who had mild COVID-19 (a few samples of this study predate the infection). Cell type and time point are not known.

The genes are TRBV15 and TRBJ1-3; D is unclear. V was trimmed by 0 bases and J by 0 bases, leaving 9 bases between them. CDR1 LNHNV and CDR2 YYDKDF come from the germline V gene (reference sequence). The CDR3 covers 16 residues. CDR3 amino acids: CATSRDPFSSGNTIYF. The CDR3 DNA reads as TGTGCCACCAGCAGAGATCCTTTCTCCTCTGGAAACACCATATATTTT.

This clonotype was counted only a few times. The CDR3 reads CASSLRTAKSSSYEQYF. CDR3 nucleotide sequence: TGCGCCAGCAGCTTGCGGACGGCCAAGAGTAGCTCCTACGAGCAGTACTTC. The gene calls are TRBV5-1 and TRBJ2-7; D ambiguous. Trimming left V 1 base short and J 0 bases short, with 17 bases between. Germline-derived CDR1 and CDR2 are SGHRS and YFSETQ. This CDR3 is 17 amino acids long.

This clonotype was seen only a few times. The chain joins TRBV20-1 to TRBJ2-5; 8 bases agree with TRBD2. V lost 4 bases and J lost 7; bases outside the gene matches: 14. This CDR3 has 15 residues. Per germline, CDR1 DFQATT and CDR2 SNEGSKA (reference sequence). CDR3 bases: TGCAGTGCTATGCGTCTCGGACTAGCAGAAGGGACCCAGTACTTC. It specifies CSAMRLGLAEGTQYF.

This clonotype came up many times. The chain carries TRBV18 and TRBJ1-4; 9 bases line up with TRBD1. V lost 3 bases, J lost 7 bases, and 6 bases stayed unmatched. There are 15 residues in the CDR3. CDR1 is KGHSH and CDR2 is LQKENI in the germline V gene. The CDR3 DNA reads as TGTGCCAGCTCACCCCTGACAGGGGGTGCTGAAAAACTGTTTTTT. Translating it yields CASSPLTGGAEKLFF.

This sequence joins TRBV27 and TRBJ1-5; D possibly corresponds to TRBD1 (6 bases). Trimming left V 5 bases short and J 7 bases short, with 15 bases between. Germline V gene lookup returns CDR1 MNHEY and CDR2 SMNVEV (reference sequence). This CDR3 contains 14 residues. The CDR3 DNA sequence: TGTGCCAGCAGTCAGAGCCCAGGGGTCCAGCCCCAGCATTTT. The encoded protein is CASSQSPGVQPQHF.

The table lists this clonotype with a few counts. The rearrangement links TRBV20-1 to TRBJ2-3; the D is unclear. With 6 bases removed from V and 9 bases from J, the gap between germline ends came to 10 bases. Germline CDR1 DFQATT, CDR2 SNEGSKA (reference sequence). CDR3 length equals 10 residues. Here the CDR3 reads CSARVRTQYF. CDR3 nucleotide sequence: TGCAGTGCCCGGGTCCGCACGCAGTATTTT.

This clonotype was seen a handful of times. The chain joins TRBV5-5 to TRBJ1-4, with D uncertain. The CDR3 has 13 amino acids. V lost 2 bases, J lost 7 bases, and 9 bases lay in between. Germline CDR1 and CDR2: SGHKS and YYEKEE (reference sequence). CDR3 nucleotide sequence: TGTGCCAGCAGCTTTGACTGGGGTGAAAAACTGTTTTTT. Translated, it gives CASSFDWGEKLFF.

The chain has TRBV5-1 and TRBJ2-1, with 7 bases aligning to TRBD1. J lost 3 bases, V lost 3 bases, and 6 bases had no gene match. This CDR3 region has 15 residues. Germline V lookup: CDR1 SGHRS, CDR2 YFSETQ. CDR3 region: CASSWATGSYNEQFF. CDR3 DNA: TGCGCCAGCAGCTGGGCGACAGGGAGCTACAATGAGCAGTTCTTC. The full variable domain, with the rest looked up from reference TRBV5-1 and TRBJ2-1, is KAGVTQTPRYLIKTRGQQVTLSCSPISGHRSVSWYQQTPGQGLQFLFEYFSETQRNKGNFPGRFSGRQFSNSRSEMNVSTLELGDSALYLCASSWATGSYNEQFFGPGTRLTVL.

The CDR3 DNA follows: TGTGCCAGCAAAGTTGGTAGCGGGAGTAGTCACGGCGAGCAGTACTTC. Its protein is CASKVGSGSSHGEQYF. The rearrangement links TRBV2 to TRBJ2-7, with 9 nucleotides matching TRBD2. J gave up 6 bases and V 7 bases, and 16 bases lay outside the gene matches. The CDR3 contains 16 residues. Germline V CDR1 and CDR2: SNHLY, FYNNEI. The variable domain in full, completed from reference TRBV2 and TRBJ2-7, reads EPEVTQTPSHQVTQMGQEVILRCVPISNHLYFYWYRQILGQKVEFLVSFYNNEISEKSEIFDDQFSVERPDGSNFTLKIRSTKLEDSAMYFCASKVGSGSSHGEQYFGPGTRLTVT.

This clonotype was seen more than once but under ten times. This chain joins TRBV12-3 or TRBV12-4 and TRBJ2-5, with D possibly being TRBD2 (7 bases). V was trimmed by 10 bases and J by 5 bases, leaving 17 bases between them. CDR3 size: 13 residues. CDR3 region: CATQGGGGETQYF. The CDR3 nucleotides read TGTGCCACCCAGGGAGGGGGAGGCGAGACCCAGTACTTC.

This clonotype was found a few times. The CDR3 loop reads CASSPTGEGTGELFF. CDR3 DNA sequence: TGTGCCAGCAGCCCGACCGGGGAGGGTACCGGGGAGCTGTTTTTT. This chain joins TRBV9 and TRBJ2-2; 7 positions agree with TRBD2. The CDR3 runs to 15 residues. The germline V gene has CDR1 SGDLS and CDR2 YYNGEE. With V trimmed by 4 bases and J by 5 bases, 8 bases remained unmatched.

This clonotype came up a few times. The rearrangement links TRBV6-1 to TRBJ2-7; D is possibly TRBD2 (5 bases). Trimming took off 7 bases at V and 4 bases at J, with 29 bases between the two ends. Germline V gene lookup returns CDR1 MNHNS and CDR2 SASEGT. The CDR3 length is 18 residues. The CDR3 spells CASKRTTSNRPEAYEQYF. The CDR3 nucleotides are TGTGCCAGCAAGCGTACTACCTCTAACCGACCGGAGGCTTACGAGCAGTACTTC.

This clonotype was found many times. The chain is built from TRBV7-2 and TRBJ2-3, with D uncertain. Between the trimmed V and J ends, which lost 5 bases and 4 bases, there was a span of 7 bases. The CDR3 spans 12 residues. Germline CDR1 and CDR2: SGHTA and FQGNSA. CDR3 in amino acids: CASSVYSDTQYF. CDR3 sequence (DNA): TGTGCCAGCAGCGTTTACTCAGATACGCAGTATTTT. The full variable domain, completed using reference TRBV7-2 and TRBJ2-3, is GAGVSQSPSNKVTEKGKDVELRCDPISGHTALYWYRQSLGQGLEFLIYFQGNSAPDKSGLPSDRFSAERTGGSVSTLTIQRTQQEDSAVYLCASSVYSDTQYFGPGTRLTVL.

The chain joins TRBV5-1 to TRBJ2-2, with 10 nucleotides matching TRBD1. V lost 2 bases, J lost 6 bases, and 10 bases stayed unmatched. The germline V gene has CDR1 SGHRS and CDR2 YFSETQ. The CDR3 is 17 residues long. CDR3 bases: TGCGCCAGCAGCTTAGTACCGGGACAGGGGACCGCCGGGGAGCTGTTTTTT. It yields the protein CASSLVPGQGTAGELFF.

This clonotype was detected ten times or more. This chain joins TRBV7-9 and TRBJ2-5; 10 bases align to TRBD2. Germline V gene sequence: CDR1 SEHNR, CDR2 FQNEAQ (reference sequence). The V gene end was trimmed by 5 bases and the J gene end by 2 bases; junction bases not matched to a gene: 2. This CDR3 contains 14 residues. CDR3: CASSVGLAQETQYF. The CDR3 nucleotides read TGTGCCAGCAGCGTGGGACTAGCGCAAGAGACCCAGTACTTC.

This chain links TRBV7-2 with TRBJ2-7; D is ambiguous. The CDR3 has 11 amino acids. CDR1 is SGHTA, CDR2 FQGNSA, per germline. Trimming left V 5 bases short and J 9 bases short, with 11 bases between. In DNA form, the CDR3 reads TGTGCCAGCAGCCCGGCCCGGTGGCAGTACTTC. Amino acids: CASSPARWQYF.

This chain connects TRBV30 to TRBJ1-2; unclear D gene. The germline gives CDR1 GTSNPN, CDR2 SVGIG (reference sequence). The CDR3 spans 15 residues. V was pared by 0 bases and J by 8 bases, with 19 bases between. The CDR3 DNA sequence: TGTGCCTGGAGTGTACCGGCAGTCTGGGGTCGGGGCTACACCTTC. Protein: CAWSVPAVWGRGYTF.

The genes are TRBV20-1 and TRBJ2-4; possible D gene TRBD2, 5 bases. The CDR3 sequence is 14 residues long. CDR1 and CDR2 (germline): DFQATT, SNEGSKA (reference sequence). Trimming took 0 bases from V and 3 from J, leaving 9 bases between them. CDR3 residues: CSARDRRLKNIQYF. The CDR3, as DNA: TGCAGTGCTAGAGATCGGAGGCTCAAAAACATTCAGTACTTC.

The chain couples TRBV5-8 to TRBJ2-5; 8 bases map to TRBD1. CDR3 length: 13 residues. Per the germline V gene, CDR1 is SGHTS and CDR2 is YDEGEE. With 4 bases clipped from V and 4 bases from J, the junction kept 3 bases outside the gene matches. CDR3 nucleotides: TGTGCCAGCAGCATTGGACAGGGAGAGACCCAGTACTTC. Its translation: CASSIGQGETQYF.

In its sample, this clonotype was seen a few times. J is TRBJ2-1 and V is TRBV24-1; D is unresolved. Trimming removed 0 bases at V and 5 bases at J, with 10 bases between. CDR1 is KGHDR, CDR2 SFDVKD, per germline. CDR3 size: 15 residues. This CDR3 reads CATSDLQSGNNEQFF. CDR3 in DNA: TGTGCCACCAGTGATTTGCAATCTGGGAACAATGAGCAGTTCTTC.

With regard to this clonotype: With a much larger clone just one base away, this may be a read error. The gene calls are TRBV5-1 and TRBJ2-2; D remains ambiguous. CDR1 and CDR2 (germline): SGHRS, YFSETQ. V gave up 3 bases and J gave up 6 bases, with 3 bases separating them. The CDR3 extends over 11 amino acids. The CDR3 is CASSWAGELFF. CDR3 bases: TGCGCCAGCAGCTGGGCCGGGGAGCTGTTTTTT.

The table lists this clonotype with a few counts. The J gene is TRBJ1-4, the V gene TRBV11-2; D is uncertain. Germline loops: CDR1 SGHAT, CDR2 FQNNGV. The CDR3 loop spans 16 amino acids. Trimming took 5 bases from V and 1 from J, leaving 14 bases between them. CDR3 in DNA: TGTGCCAGCAGCCCCATCGTGCGGGTAACTAATGAAAAACTGTTTTTT. Amino acids: CASSPIVRVTNEKLFF.

The chain uses TRBV3-1 and TRBJ2-2; the D gene is possibly TRBD1 (5 bases). V gave up 6 bases and J gave up 7 bases, with 12 bases separating them. The CDR3 extends over 13 amino acids. Germline-derived CDR1 and CDR2 are LGHDT and YNNKEL (reference sequence). The DNA for the CDR3 is TGTGCCAGCAGTTACAGGTCCAACGGGGAGCTGTTTTTT. Encoded protein: CASSYRSNGELFF. Using reference TRBV3-1 and TRBJ2-2 for the parts outside the CDR3, the full variable domain is DTAVSQTPKYLVTQMGNDKSIKCEQNLGHDTMYWYKQDSKKFLKIMFSYNNKELIINETVPNRFSPKSPDKAHLNLHINSLELGDSAVYFCASSYRSNGELFFGEGSRLTVL.

Ten or more counts support this clonotype. The chain has TRBV29-1 and TRBJ2-5; no definite D call. The V gene's germline CDR1 is SQVTM and CDR2 ANQGSEA. The V end lost 3 bases, the J end lost 2 bases, and 7 bases lay between the germline ends. The CDR3 runs to 12 residues. The CDR3 sequence is CSVEGCQETQYF. The DNA of the CDR3 is TGCAGCGTTGAGGGCTGTCAAGAGACCCAGTACTTC.

The chain combines TRBV20-1 with TRBJ2-2, with a tentative D call TRBD2 (6 bases). Germline CDR1 is DFQATT and CDR2 is SNEGSKA (reference sequence). The CDR3 consists of 17 residues. The germline V and J ends were trimmed by 3 bases and 9 bases, with 26 bases remaining between them. The CDR3 is CSARTQGAGSGWRELFF. In DNA form, the CDR3 reads TGCAGTGCTAGGACCCAGGGTGCGGGGTCTGGTTGGAGGGAGCTGTTTTTT.

The chain employs TRBV4-3 and TRBJ2-7; D gene uncertain. This CDR3 is 13 amino acids long. Trimming cost V 1 base and J 6 bases, with 10 bases left between them. Germline CDR1 and CDR2: LGHNA and YSLEER. In nucleotides, the CDR3 is TGCGCCAGCAGCCAAGGAGTCTCGCCCGAGCAGTACTTC. Its protein product is CASSQGVSPEQYF.

The chain combines TRBV7-2 with TRBJ2-1; 16 positions match TRBD2. V gave up 5 bases and J gave up 8 bases; unmatched junction bases: 6. CDR1 and CDR2 (germline): SGHTA, FQGNSA. This CDR3 is built from 16 residues. The CDR3 region has the DNA TGTGCCAGCAGCCTGGGGACTAGCGGGAGGGCTTATGAGCAGTTCTTC. Translation: CASSLGTSGRAYEQFF.

This chain links TRBV30 with TRBJ2-3; D unclear. The ends were cut back, 0 bases at V and 0 bases at J, with 10 bases in the middle. Germline V gives CDR1 GTSNPN, CDR2 SVGIG (reference sequence). The CDR3 is 15 residues long. CDR3 nucleotide sequence: TGTGCCTGGAGTGTCAGCCAAGCTAGCACAGATACGCAGTATTTT. This encodes CAWSVSQASTDTQYF.